The entry below describes one TCR beta chain. What it recognizes is unknown. Findings and caveats of the study: In terms of TCR gene usage, tumor memory CD4+ T cells clustered together with blood and lymph node memory CD4+ cells, as well as with lymph node naive CD4+ cells.

Per the germline V gene, CDR1 is GTSNPN and CDR2 is SVGIG (reference sequence). With 6 bases clipped from V and 3 bases from J, the junction kept 8 bases outside the gene matches. The CDR3 is 13 amino acids. Each CDR3 protein is one row after TCRdb ran MiXCR on the 5' RACE reads. The data show roughly 38,000 distinct CDR3 sequences, approximately 20% seen once. The sample consisted of naive CD4+ T cells sorted from a lymph node. Subset described: naive CD4+ T cells, CD4+CD45RA+CD25-. This sequence joins TRBV30 and TRBJ2-7, with 7 bases that match TRBD1. This receptor was taken from a female donor with breast cancer. CDR3 bases: TGTGCCTGCCTCCGGGACAGAGTCTACGAGCAGTACTTC. Protein sequence: CACLRDRVYEQYF.